This T cell receptor (beta chain) comes out of a study of cytomegalovirus exposure and HLA in healthy donors. This clone was found a few times. The antigen is undetermined. The PCR used 60 Vbeta and 13 Jbeta primers. Only in-frame clones appear in the TCRdb table, and some are missing; sequencing was by immunoSEQ multiplex PCR. The sample holds about 120,000 clones, roughly 70% seen once. Points from the study as a whole: Previously analyzed data showed that most TCR beta V segments were productive at a frequency of about 90% or about 30%. Associated with HLA alleles at 0.05 false discovery rate in a later analysis were fewer than 20,000 TCR beta sequences.

CDR3 length equals 14 residues. The ends lost 6 bases at V and 2 bases at J; junction bases unmatched: 4. CDR1 and CDR2 (germline): MNHEY, SVGAGI. Sequenced input: PBMCs. This TCR was sampled from a woman in her 40s in good health and CMV-seropositive. This rearrangement joins TRBV6-5 to TRBJ1-5; TRBD1 aligns across 7 bases. The DNA of the CDR3 is TGTGCCAGCAGGACAGGGTATGGCAATCAGCCCCAGCATTTT. Its translation is CASRTGYGNQPQHF.